This T cell receptor beta chain was profiled in a study of shared clonotypes between healthy human individuals. The naive CD8 population came from CD45RO-negative cells selected for CCR7, without terminally differentiated effector memory CD45RA+ cells. Assay: immunoSEQ multiplex PCR; the TCRdb copy retains only in-frame clones and omits some. Here the sample spans over 2,000,000 clones, roughly 95% being singletons. Germline V CDR1 and CDR2: MDHEN, SYDVKM. Deletions cut 2 bases from V and 0 bases from J, with 8 bases between. The CDR3 has 15 residues. The count of this clone is one. The chain combines TRBV28 with TRBJ2-4, with unresolved D. What was sequenced was naive CD8+ T cells from PBMCs. This receptor was identified in a man aged 18 to 35 in good health. Some clones in this sample may be carry-over from other donors' samples. CDR3 region: CASSLRPAAKNIQYF. The CDR3 bases are TGTGCCAGCAGTTTACGACCCGCAGCCAAAAACATTCAGTACTTC.